A single sample gave rise to the 2 T cell receptor beta chains below, sequenced in a study of blood T cell repertoires in COVID-19 (dated by TCRdb to between 2020 and 2021). Library preparation employed the immunoSEQ multiplex PCR assay. Imported from immuneACCESS, the table was reduced by TCRdb to in-frame sequences with V and J called. These copies leave out some clones; in studies compared against another copy, an unresolved V gene accounts for under half, and the cause of the remainder is not known. This sample holds nearly 45,000 clones; around 87% were observed only once. Together, the top ten hold 3.9% of the sample. Sequencing was carried out using peripheral blood. The source is a man aged 40-49 years with COVID-19, enrolled during active disease.

J is TRBJ2-4 and V is TRBV2; TRBD1 agrees at 9 bases. V lost 5 bases to trimming and J lost 2 bases; unmatched junction nucleotides: 16. CDR1 and CDR2 from the germline V gene are SNHLY and FYNNEI. The CDR3 is 19 residues long. The CDR3 sequence is CASSPRGTGLKFTKNIQYF. The DNA for the CDR3 is TGTGCCAGCAGTCCCAGAGGGACAGGGTTGAAATTTACCAAAAACATTCAGTACTTC.

The V and J genes are TRBV30 and TRBJ1-1, with 10 bases matching TRBD1. The V and J ends lost 5 bases and 4 bases, in that order; junction bases with no gene match: 4. Germline CDR1 is GTSNPN and CDR2 is SVGIG (reference sequence). There are 13 residues in the CDR3. CDR3: CAWEGQGITEAFF. DNA for the CDR3: TGTGCCTGGGAGGGACAGGGGATCACTGAAGCTTTCTTT.